This T cell receptor (beta chain) was identified in a study of regulatory dendritic cells for organ transplantation. Measured with immunoSEQ multiplex PCR; TCRdb has only the in-frame clones, and not every one. Among about 29,000 clones listed, roughly 80% were seen once. J lost 4 bases, V lost 5 bases, and 7 bases had no gene match. The V gene's germline CDR1 is LNHDA and CDR2 SQIVND (reference sequence). This CDR3 region has 14 residues. The sequence was obtained from a human donor in good health. The sample comprised naive CD4+ T cells from blood. The subset is: CD45RA+ naive T cells. V and J are TRBV19 and TRBJ2-5, with 7 bases fitting TRBD1. In DNA form, the CDR3 reads TGTGCCAGTAGTCCTCAGGGGGTAGGAGAGACCCAGTACTTC. Its protein is CASSPQGVGETQYF.